One and the same sample provided the 20 T cell receptor beta chains below, sequenced in a study of cytomegalovirus exposure and HLA in healthy donors. PCR employed 60 Vbeta and 13 Jbeta primers. TCRdb's table, derived via immunoSEQ multiplex PCR, lists solely in-frame clones and lacks some. This repertoire shows fewer than 55,000 clones, around 67% found once; its top ten account for less than 25%. The sequenced sample consisted of PBMCs. The receptors were gathered from a woman between 45 and 60 years old in good health and CMV-seropositive.

This chain links TRBV27 with TRBJ1-4; D ambiguous. Trimming shortened V by 4 bases and J by 0 bases, and 6 bases separated the two germline ends. CDR3 length: 14 amino acids. Germline values: CDR1 MNHEY, CDR2 SMNVEV (reference sequence). CDR3 nucleotide sequence: TGTGCCAGCAGTTCTCCTACAACTAATGAAAAACTGTTTTTT. Protein sequence: CASSSPTTNEKLFF.

The gene calls are TRBV7-3 and TRBJ1-1, with 7 bases fitting TRBD1. Germline CDR1 and CDR2: SGHTA and FQGTGA. The ends lost 5 bases at V and 0 bases at J; junction bases unmatched: 6. The CDR3 contains 15 residues. CDR3 coding DNA: TGTGCCAGCAGCGCCTGGGACAGAGTGAACACTGAAGCTTTCTTT. Residues: CASSAWDRVNTEAFF. The full variable domain, completed using reference TRBV7-3 and TRBJ1-1, is GAGVSQTPSNKVTEKGKYVELRCDPISGHTALYWYRQSLGQGPEFLIYFQGTGAADDSGLPNDRFFAVRPEGSVSTLKIQRTERGDSAVYLCASSAWDRVNTEAFFGQGTRLTVV.

The V and J genes are TRBV7-9 and TRBJ2-5, with a possible D match to TRBD1 (6 bases). Germline V gene sequence: CDR1 SEHNR, CDR2 FQNEAQ (reference sequence). V was shortened by 1 base and J by 4 bases, with 7 bases between the two germline ends. The CDR3 is 13 amino acids. The CDR3 DNA reads as TGTGCCAGCAGCTTAGTACAGGGAGAGACCCAGTACTTC. It translates to CASSLVQGETQYF.

This chain uses TRBV7-8 with TRBJ2-2; 7 bases map to TRBD1. Trimming removed 1 base from V and 0 bases from J; junction bases left unmatched: 11. CDR3 length equals 19 residues. Germline CDR1 reads SGHVS; CDR2 reads FQNEAQ. The CDR3 loop reads CASSLGVDRAFSNTGELFF. In DNA form, the CDR3 reads TGTGCCAGCAGCTTAGGGGTTGACAGGGCTTTTTCGAACACCGGGGAGCTGTTTTTT.

V gene TRBV2 combines with J gene TRBJ1-2; 7 nucleotides agree with TRBD1. Unmatched junction bases numbered 7, after V lost 9 bases and J lost 0 bases. CDR1 and CDR2 (germline): SNHLY, FYNNEI. This CDR3 contains 14 residues. The chain's CDR3 is CARLPGQTNYGYTF. The CDR3 bases are TGTGCCAGACTCCCGGGACAGACTAACTATGGCTACACCTTC.

V gene TRBV7-2 combines with J gene TRBJ2-1; D call uncertain. Trimming took off 1 base at V and 7 bases at J, with 14 bases between the two ends. This CDR3 spans 15 amino acids. The germline gives CDR1 SGHTA, CDR2 FQGNSA. CDR3 loop: CASSLGHGGQNEQFF. The CDR3 bases are TGTGCCAGCAGCTTAGGTCATGGCGGTCAAAATGAGCAGTTCTTC.

The rearrangement uses TRBV9 and TRBJ2-7; D gene ambiguous. The CDR3 consists of 10 residues. In germline, CDR1 is SGDLS, CDR2 YYNGEE. Trimming left V 10 bases short and J 6 bases short, with 11 bases between. CDR3 protein: CAQKSGEQYF. The CDR3 coding sequence is TGTGCCCAGAAGTCGGGCGAGCAGTACTTC.

This chain uses TRBV7-2 with TRBJ2-2, with a tentative D call TRBD2 (6 bases). The length of the CDR3 is 15 residues. V was pared by 2 bases and J by 6 bases, with 13 bases between. CDR1 and CDR2 (germline): SGHTA, FQGNSA. The CDR3 bases are TGTGCCAGCAGCTTACCAGCAGGAGGGTCCGGGGAGCTGTTTTTT. Translated: CASSLPAGGSGELFF.

The chain couples TRBV27 to TRBJ2-7; 7 nucleotides match TRBD1. In germline, CDR1 is MNHEY, CDR2 SMNVEV (reference sequence). V was clipped by 7 bases and J by 6 bases; unmatched bases: 12. There are 14 residues in the CDR3. This chain's CDR3 is CASTSRGLRAEQYF. DNA for the CDR3: TGTGCCAGCACCTCGAGGGGGCTTCGGGCCGAGCAGTACTTC.

Regarding this clone: Other DNA variants within this sample encode the same CDR3. The V gene is TRBV19, the J gene TRBJ1-1; TRBD1 might be the D (6 bases). Trimming took off 6 bases at V and 3 bases at J, with 11 bases between the two ends. The germline CDR1 and CDR2 sequences are LNHDA and SQIVND (reference sequence). CDR3 length: 13 amino acids. CDR3 nucleotide sequence: TGTGCCAGTAGCACGACAGGATACACTGAAGCTTTCTTT. Translating it yields CASSTTGYTEAFF.

This clone was detected only a few times. The V and J genes are TRBV29-1 and TRBJ1-4; maybe TRBD1 (5 bases). There are 13 residues in the CDR3. Trimming left V 1 base short and J 8 bases short, with 11 bases between. CDR1 SQVTM and CDR2 ANQGSEA come from the germline V gene. The CDR3 nucleotides are TGCAGCGTTGAAGGGGGCCCAGAAGAAAAACTGTTTTTT. Residues: CSVEGGPEEKLFF.

This clone is large by share. The chain is built from TRBV4-3 and TRBJ2-7; D unresolved. With 0 bases removed from V and 0 bases from J, the gap between germline ends came to 9 bases. The germline V gene has CDR1 LGHNA and CDR2 YSLEER. The CDR3 contains 15 residues. The DNA of the CDR3 is TGCGCCAGCAGCCAAGATCTGGGCAGCTCCTACGAGCAGTACTTC. Amino acid sequence: CASSQDLGSSYEQYF.

This chain joins TRBV28 and TRBJ1-2, with D maybe TRBD1 (6 bases). The CDR3 has 14 residues. Trimming left V 8 bases short and J 8 bases short, with 21 bases between. The germline CDR1 and CDR2 sequences are MDHEN and SYDVKM. The CDR3 bases are TGTGCCAGCGTTTTGACCGGGACACGGATCGGCTACACCTTC. As protein: CASVLTGTRIGYTF.

This clone was found a few times. The chain is built from TRBV4-3 and TRBJ2-7; the match to TRBD1 covers 8 bases. Germline V lookup: CDR1 LGHNA, CDR2 YSLEER. The CDR3 consists of 14 residues. V was clipped by 2 bases and J by 6 bases; unmatched bases: 6. For the CDR3, the DNA is TGCGCCAGCAGCCAATCGACAGGGGAGCCCGAGCAGTACTTC. Protein: CASSQSTGEPEQYF.

The gene calls are TRBV5-5 and TRBJ2-1; 7 nucleotides line up with TRBD2. V shed 4 bases, J shed 9 bases, and the junction held 7 bases outside the gene matches. The CDR3 extends over 13 amino acids. CDR1 SGHKS and CDR2 YYEKEE come from the germline V gene (reference sequence). The chain's CDR3 is CASSLTSVGEQFF. The CDR3 DNA reads TGTGCCAGCAGCCTTACTAGCGTTGGTGAGCAGTTCTTC.

The V and J genes are TRBV7-8 and TRBJ2-5; 13 bases are a match to TRBD2. Unmatched junction bases numbered 5, after V lost 0 bases and J lost 7 bases. This CDR3 is 16 amino acids long. CDR1 SGHVS and CDR2 FQNEAQ come from the germline V gene. CDR3 in DNA: TGTGCCAGCAGCTTAGCGGGACTAGCGGGGACGGGGACCCAGTACTTC. It codes for CASSLAGLAGTGTQYF.

This clone showed up just a few times. The same CDR3 is also encoded by other DNA sequences in this sample. V gene TRBV27 combines with J gene TRBJ1-5, with unresolved D. The V and J ends lost 6 bases and 4 bases respectively, with 10 bases between them. Germline-derived CDR1 and CDR2 are MNHEY and SMNVEV (reference sequence). The CDR3 has 13 residues. CDR3 nucleotide sequence: TGTGCCAGCAGCCTCCGGGAGAATCAGCCCCAGCATTTT. Amino acid sequence: CASSLRENQPQHF.

The V and J genes are TRBV29-1 and TRBJ2-5; 8 bases match TRBD1. The J call is in doubt because the DNA end fits TRBJ2-7 better. Germline V CDR1 and CDR2: SQVTM, ANQGSEA. The CDR3 extends over 17 amino acids. This CDR3 is CSVEQITRTGSSYEQYF. The CDR3 DNA reads TGCAGCGTTGAACAGATAACGAGGACAGGGAGCTCCTACGAGCAGTACTTC.

The J gene is TRBJ2-3, the V gene TRBV18, with TRBD1 as a possible D gene (6 bases). The germline gives CDR1 KGHSH, CDR2 LQKENI. This CDR3 has 15 residues. The V and J ends lost 3 bases and 5 bases respectively, with 15 bases between them. This CDR3 reads CASSPYGQPQDTQYF. DNA of the CDR3: TGTGCCAGCTCACCTTACGGACAGCCACAAGATACGCAGTATTTT.

The rearrangement links TRBV19 to TRBJ1-5, with 9 nucleotides matching TRBD1. This CDR3 is built from 15 residues. V dropped 6 bases and J dropped 1; count of bases not matched to a gene: 4. Per the germline V gene, CDR1 is LNHDA and CDR2 is SQIVND (reference sequence). In nucleotides, the CDR3 is TGTGCCAGTAGCGCCGGGACAGGGAGCAATCAGCCCCAGCATTTT. Amino acid sequence: CASSAGTGSNQPQHF.